Listed below are T cell receptor beta chains from one sample, sequenced in a study of identical twins. Using its own MiXCR run on the 5' RACE reads, TCRdb lists one record per CDR3 protein. The sample carries hundreds of thousands of distinct CDR3 sequences, 20% to 25% recorded once. This sample was shared with a second study, whose subject was T cells expressing NK-cell markers.

The sample was PBMCs. The source of these receptors is a woman aged 18-29 years in good health. Both conserved end residues are part of each CDR3. Each record gives: CDR3 protein, clone size, D gene, J gene, V gene. The D gene is left open where the match is weak. The listing skips clone size in some rows; elsewhere it reads once, few, many or a size class.

CASSDGTSGTNEQFF | many | TRBD2 | TRBJ2-1 | TRBV9
CAIGGAGANVLTF | few | . | TRBJ2-6 | TRBV10-3
CASSPGLLSSYEQYF | . | . | TRBJ2-7 | TRBV18
CASCQPLTGGTEAFF | once | TRBD1 | TRBJ1-1 | TRBV3-1
CASSSTGPPNEQFF | . | . | TRBJ2-1 | TRBV11-2
CASKQVGGTEAFF | few | . | TRBJ1-1 | TRBV6-1
CSARDPLASGDTDTQYF | . | TRBD2 | TRBJ2-3 | TRBV20-1
CASSESALDTQYF | many | . | TRBJ2-3 | TRBV6-4
CASSLAIASGPTDTQYF | few | TRBD2 | TRBJ2-3 | TRBV7-9
CASRPEDRHYGYTF | . | . | TRBJ1-2 | TRBV5-1
CASSQDPQVLEGLYF | . | . | TRBJ2-7 | TRBV4-2
CAIRGTDRNTEAFF | . | TRBD1 | TRBJ1-1 | TRBV10-3
CASSSWVGQGANEQYF | once | TRBD1 | TRBJ2-7 | TRBV7-9
CATSREKGSNTEAFF | few | . | TRBJ1-1 | TRBV15
CASSLVITAGEQFF | . | . | TRBJ2-1 | TRBV7-9
CASSRLVLEADTQYF | . | . | TRBJ2-3 | TRBV12-3/TRBV12-4
CASSEAGGSNEQFF | many | TRBD2 | TRBJ2-1 | TRBV4-3
CASSLVQGDTQYF | . | . | TRBJ2-3 | TRBV12-3/TRBV12-4
CASSYLGVMAYEQFF | . | . | TRBJ2-1 | TRBV6-5
CASNERGQPYEQYF | few | TRBD1 | TRBJ2-7 | TRBV6-1
CASSLQGARGANVLIF | few | TRBD1 | TRBJ2-6 | TRBV5-1
CASSSPTGGNSPLHF | few | TRBD1 | TRBJ1-6 | TRBV27
CAIRGGIRQPQHF | . | . | TRBJ1-5 | TRBV10-3
CASSQTDSGANVLTF | few | . | TRBJ2-6 | TRBV3-1
CASRTGRVGGYTF | . | . | TRBJ1-2 | TRBV6-1
CSAAGGRGPDTQYF | few | . | TRBJ2-3 | TRBV20-1
CATSDESTGELFF | . | . | TRBJ2-2 | TRBV24-1
CASTKAPPNEQFF | . | . | TRBJ2-1 | TRBV12-3/TRBV12-4
CSVTGTGNPETQYF | . | TRBD1 | TRBJ2-5 | TRBV29-1
CSARNSVREKLFF | many | . | TRBJ1-4 | TRBV20-1
CASSSPLLAGGPHEQFF | . | TRBD2 | TRBJ2-1 | TRBV5-4
CASSYGVAGGYYEQYF | few | TRBD2 | TRBJ2-7 | TRBV6-5
CASRFTDTQYF | many | . | TRBJ2-3 | TRBV2
CSAGTSGRTEQFF | . | TRBD2 | TRBJ2-1 | TRBV20-1
CASSQGQRGSPLHF | . | . | TRBJ1-6 | TRBV9
CASSLAAPAYGYTF | many | . | TRBJ1-2 | TRBV5-6
CSALGTDKFQNTEAFF | . | . | TRBJ1-1 | TRBV20-1
CASSKTSGSQNEQFF | few | TRBD2 | TRBJ2-1 | TRBV25-1
CSVEGGRGFDEQFF | many | TRBD2 | TRBJ2-1 | TRBV29-1
CASSWIGQGNEQFF | . | TRBD1 | TRBJ2-1 | TRBV5-1
CSATISDTQYF | few | . | TRBJ2-3 | TRBV20-1
CASSSLGTQVAGELFF | . | . | TRBJ2-2 | TRBV5-5